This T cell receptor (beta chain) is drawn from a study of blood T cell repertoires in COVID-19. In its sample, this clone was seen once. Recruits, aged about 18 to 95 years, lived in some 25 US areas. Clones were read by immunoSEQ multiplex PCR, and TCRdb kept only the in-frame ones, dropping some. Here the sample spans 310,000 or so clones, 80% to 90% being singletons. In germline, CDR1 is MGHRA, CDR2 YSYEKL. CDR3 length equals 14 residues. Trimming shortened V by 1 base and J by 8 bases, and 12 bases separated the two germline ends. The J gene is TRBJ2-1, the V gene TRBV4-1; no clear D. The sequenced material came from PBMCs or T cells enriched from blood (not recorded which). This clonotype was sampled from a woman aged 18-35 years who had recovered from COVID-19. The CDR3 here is CASSQVARKHEQFF. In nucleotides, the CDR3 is TGCGCCAGCAGCCAAGTAGCAAGGAAGCATGAGCAGTTCTTC.